Ten or more counts support the clone carrying this TCR beta chain. The entry originates in a study of identical twins. MiXCR, applied by TCRdb to the 5' RACE reads, yields one record per CDR3 protein. The sample has about 890,000 distinct CDR3 sequences, 9% to 15% seen once; the top ten hold 1.5% to 2%. These data also formed part of another study, on yellow fever vaccine responses in identical twins.

The sequence derives from a woman younger than 35 in good health. The specimen sequenced was PBMCs.

The CDR3: CASSQVVDTQYF. In DNA, the CDR3 is TGTGCCAGCAGCCAAGTGGTGGATACGCAGTATTTT. The chain uses TRBV3-1 and TRBJ2-3; D remains ambiguous. Germline CDR1 is LGHDT and CDR2 is YNNKEL (reference sequence). The CDR3 is made up of 12 amino acids. With 1 base removed from V and 6 bases from J, the gap between germline ends came to 5 bases.